Shown below are 13 T cell receptor beta chains from a single sample sequenced in a study of blood T cell repertoires in COVID-19 (dated by TCRdb to about 2020). The library was made by the immunoSEQ multiplex PCR assay. TCRdb's version of the immuneACCESS table is confined to in-frame rearrangements and falls short of the full clone set. An unresolved V gene accounts for under half of the shortfall where checked; the remainder is of unknown origin. Here the sample has around 620,000 clones; 90% occur a single time. The ten biggest clones cover under 0.3% of the sample. Sequenced: peripheral blood. These receptors were taken from a young woman with acute or convalescent COVID-19.

The genes are TRBV6-1 and TRBJ2-4; D unresolved. CDR1 is MNHNS and CDR2 is SASEGT in the germline V gene. V was cut by 1 base and J by 10 bases, with 11 bases left in between. CDR3 length equals 13 residues. The CDR3 region is CASSEDRAEIQYF. CDR3 coding DNA: TGTGCCAGCAGTGAAGATAGAGCTGAGATTCAGTACTTC.

The chain combines TRBV19 with TRBJ2-5, with TRBD1 identical over 12 bases. With V trimmed by 5 bases and J by 4 bases, 5 bases remained unmatched. Germline CDR1 is LNHDA and CDR2 is SQIVND (reference sequence). This CDR3 comprises 15 residues. CDR3 sequence: CASSPRDRGPETQYF. CDR3 DNA sequence: TGTGCCAGTAGTCCGCGGGACAGGGGGCCAGAGACCCAGTACTTC.

The gene calls are TRBV5-4 and TRBJ1-2; no reliable D call. V was shortened by 6 bases and J by 4 bases, with 16 bases between the two germline ends. CDR3 length equals 14 residues. Per germline, CDR1 SGHNT and CDR2 YYREEE (reference sequence). The CDR3 loop is CASTETGRGYGYTF. The CDR3 nucleotides read TGTGCCAGCACCGAAACCGGGAGAGGCTATGGCTACACCTTC.

This chain joins TRBV7-8 and TRBJ1-2, with a tentative D call TRBD1 (6 bases). The CDR3 sequence is 13 residues long. Germline CDR1 and CDR2: SGHVS and FQNEAQ. V lost 5 bases and J lost 5, with 12 bases in between. CDR3 DNA sequence: TGTGCCAGCAGCCCCCCTACAGGGTATGGCTACACCTTC. As protein: CASSPPTGYGYTF.

The chain couples TRBV21-1 to TRBJ2-3; the table gives TRBD2 as D, unverified against the DNA. TRBV21-1 is labeled a pseudogene. CDR3 length equals 13 residues. The CDR3 loop reads CASSGGDTDTQYF. The DNA of the CDR3 is TGTGCCAGCAGCGGAGGGGACACAGATACGCAGTATTTT.

This chain links TRBV14 with TRBJ1-2; the D gene is possibly TRBD1 (6 bases). This CDR3 is built from 16 residues. The V and J ends lost 2 bases and 3 bases respectively, with 16 bases between them. Germline-derived CDR1 and CDR2 are SGHDN and FVKESK. As DNA, the CDR3 is TGTGCCAGCAGCCAAAGGGGGAGGGAGGTGTACTATGGCTACACCTTC. Translation gives CASSQRGREVYYGYTF.

The chain links TRBV3-1 (or the pseudogene TRBV3-2) to TRBJ1-3; D ambiguous. In germline, CDR1 is LGHDT, CDR2 YNNKEL (reference sequence). The V end lost 8 bases, the J end lost 0 bases, and 11 bases lay between the germline ends. The CDR3 totals 14 residues. DNA of the CDR3: TGTGCCAGCGCCTACAGATACTCTGGAAACACCATATATTTT. This gives the protein CASAYRYSGNTIYF.

This chain connects TRBV5-6 to TRBJ1-1, with a weak D call TRBD1 (6 bases). This CDR3 contains 14 residues. The germline CDR1 and CDR2 sequences are SGHDT and YYEEEE. Deletions cut 0 bases from V and 7 bases from J, with 13 bases between. This CDR3 reads CASSLARWTDEAFF. CDR3 in DNA: TGTGCCAGCAGCTTGGCCCGTTGGACAGATGAAGCTTTCTTT.

This chain uses TRBV3-1 (or the pseudogene TRBV3-2) with TRBJ1-2; D is undetermined. This CDR3 contains 11 residues. Germline lookup yields CDR1 LGHDT and CDR2 YNNKEL (reference sequence). The germline V and J ends were trimmed by 1 base and 8 bases, with 5 bases remaining between them. The CDR3 DNA follows: TGTGCCAGCAGCCAAGCCAGGGGCTACACCTTC. This codes for CASSQARGYTF.

J is TRBJ2-2 and V is TRBV6-6; no firm D call. This CDR3 region has 18 residues. Germline V lookup: CDR1 MNHNY, CDR2 SVGAGI (reference sequence). V was shortened by 5 bases and J by 0 bases, with 19 bases between the two germline ends. CDR3 DNA: TGTGCCAGCAGTCCCAAGACTGCGCACCCCCCGAACACCGGGGAGCTGTTTTTT. Encoded protein: CASSPKTAHPPNTGELFF.

A note on this clone: The sample contains more than one DNA sequence encoding this CDR3. The CDR3 here is CASSAGGPNQPQHF. CDR3 nucleotides: TGTGCCAGCAGCGCAGGGGGCCCGAATCAGCCCCAGCATTTT. This chain links TRBV9 with TRBJ1-5; TRBD1 matches at 8 bases. Germline CDR1 is SGDLS and CDR2 is YYNGEE. With 3 bases clipped from V and 4 bases from J, the junction kept 3 bases outside the gene matches. The CDR3 is made up of 14 amino acids.

The V and J genes are TRBV3-1 (or the pseudogene TRBV3-2) and TRBJ1-2; D not certain. The V and J ends lost 0 bases and 4 bases respectively, with 18 bases between them. In germline, CDR1 is LGHDT, CDR2 YNNKEL (reference sequence). The CDR3 is 17 residues long. The CDR3 region has the DNA TGTGCCAGCAGCCAAGAGTCAGATTTTCCCCCCGTCTATGGCTACACCTTC. Its protein is CASSQESDFPPVYGYTF.

On this clone: One end of the junction does not line up with germline, which may come from a read error. This rearrangement joins TRBV7-2 to TRBJ1-2; tentatively, D is TRBD1 (6 bases). The CDR3 is 12 amino acids. Germline CDR1 SGHTA, CDR2 FQGNSA. The DNA of the CDR3 is TGTGCCAGCAGCTTAGATACAGGGAGACTCCTCTTT. As protein: CASSLDTGRLLF.